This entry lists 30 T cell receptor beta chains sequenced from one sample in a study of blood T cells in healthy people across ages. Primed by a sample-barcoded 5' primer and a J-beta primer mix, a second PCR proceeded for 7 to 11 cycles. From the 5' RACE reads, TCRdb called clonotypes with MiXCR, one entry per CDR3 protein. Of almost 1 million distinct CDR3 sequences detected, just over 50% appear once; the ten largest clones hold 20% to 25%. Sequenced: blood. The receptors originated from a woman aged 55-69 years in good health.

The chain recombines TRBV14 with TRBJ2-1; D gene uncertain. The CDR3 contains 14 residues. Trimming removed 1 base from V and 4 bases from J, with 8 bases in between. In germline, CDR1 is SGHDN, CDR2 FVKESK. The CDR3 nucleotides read TGTGCCAGCAGCCAAGGGGTGGCGTACAATGAGCAGTTCTTC. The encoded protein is CASSQGVAYNEQFF.

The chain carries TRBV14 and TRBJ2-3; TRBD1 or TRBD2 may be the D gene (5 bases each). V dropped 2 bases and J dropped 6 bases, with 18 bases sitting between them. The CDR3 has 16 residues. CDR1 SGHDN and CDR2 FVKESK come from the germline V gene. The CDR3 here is CASSQLFQGAVDTQYF. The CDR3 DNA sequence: TGTGCCAGCAGCCAACTATTCCAGGGAGCAGTGGATACGCAGTATTTT. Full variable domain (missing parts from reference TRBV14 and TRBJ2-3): EAGVTQFPSHSVIEKGQTVTLRCDPISGHDNLYWYRRVMGKEIKFLLHFVKESKQDESGMPNNRFLAERTGGTYSTLKVQPAELEDSGVYFCASSQLFQGAVDTQYFGPGTRLTVL.

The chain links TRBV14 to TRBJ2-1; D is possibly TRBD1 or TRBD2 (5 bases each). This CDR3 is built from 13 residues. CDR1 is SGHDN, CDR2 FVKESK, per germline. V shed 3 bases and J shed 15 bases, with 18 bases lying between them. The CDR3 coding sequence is TGTGCCAGCAGCCAGGCCTGGGGGACGGCTGGGTTCTTC. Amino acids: CASSQAWGTAGFF.

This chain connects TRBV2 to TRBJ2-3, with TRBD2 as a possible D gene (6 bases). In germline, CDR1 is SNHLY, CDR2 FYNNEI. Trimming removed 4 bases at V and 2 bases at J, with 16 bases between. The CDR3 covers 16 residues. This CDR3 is CASSVVGGGATDTQYF. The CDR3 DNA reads TGTGCCAGCAGTGTGGTCGGGGGAGGAGCCACAGATACGCAGTATTTT.

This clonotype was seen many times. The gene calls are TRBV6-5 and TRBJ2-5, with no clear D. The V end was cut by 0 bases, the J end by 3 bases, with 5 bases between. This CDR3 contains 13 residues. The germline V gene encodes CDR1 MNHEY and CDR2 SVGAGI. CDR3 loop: CASSYSVEETQYF. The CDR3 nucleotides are TGTGCCAGCAGTTACTCGGTGGAAGAGACCCAGTACTTC.

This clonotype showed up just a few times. This CDR3 is CASSQGLAGEQYF. CDR3 DNA: TGCGCCAGCAGCCAAGGACTAGCAGGCGAGCAGTACTTC. The V gene is TRBV4-3, the J gene TRBJ2-5; 7 bases match TRBD2. Gene TRBJ2-7 matches the end of the DNA better, so the J call may be wrong. CDR1 is LGHNA, CDR2 YSLEER, per germline. The CDR3 runs 13 residues.

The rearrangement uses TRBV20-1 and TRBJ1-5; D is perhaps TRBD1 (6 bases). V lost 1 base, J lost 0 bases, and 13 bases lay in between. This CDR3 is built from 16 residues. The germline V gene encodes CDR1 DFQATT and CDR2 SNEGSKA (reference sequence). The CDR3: CSARGGDIYSNQPQHF. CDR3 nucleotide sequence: TGCAGTGCTAGAGGAGGGGACATATATAGCAATCAGCCCCAGCATTTT.

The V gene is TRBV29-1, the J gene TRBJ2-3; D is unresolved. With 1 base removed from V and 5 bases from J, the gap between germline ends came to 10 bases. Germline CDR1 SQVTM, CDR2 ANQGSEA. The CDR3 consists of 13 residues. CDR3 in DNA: TGCAGCGTTGAAGGACTGATAGAAGATACGCAGTATTTT. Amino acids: CSVEGLIEDTQYF.

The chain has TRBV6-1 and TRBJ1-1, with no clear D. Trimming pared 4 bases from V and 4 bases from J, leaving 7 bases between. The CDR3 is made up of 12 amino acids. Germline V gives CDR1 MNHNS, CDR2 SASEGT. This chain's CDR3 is CASSGWFTEAFF. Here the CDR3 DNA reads TGTGCCAGCAGTGGTTGGTTCACTGAAGCTTTCTTT.

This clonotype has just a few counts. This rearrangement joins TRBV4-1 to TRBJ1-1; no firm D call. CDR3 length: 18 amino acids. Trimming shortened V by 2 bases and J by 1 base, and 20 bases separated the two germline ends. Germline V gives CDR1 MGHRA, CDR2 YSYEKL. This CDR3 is CASSQPRTQTPGNTEAFF. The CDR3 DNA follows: TGCGCCAGCAGCCAACCCCGGACTCAAACTCCGGGGAACACTGAAGCTTTCTTT.

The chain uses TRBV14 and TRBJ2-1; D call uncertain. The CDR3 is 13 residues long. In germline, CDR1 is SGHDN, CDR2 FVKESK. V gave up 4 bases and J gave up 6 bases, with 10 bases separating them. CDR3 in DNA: TGTGCCAGCAGCCGCCGGACCTTCAATGAGCAGTTCTTC. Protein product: CASSRRTFNEQFF. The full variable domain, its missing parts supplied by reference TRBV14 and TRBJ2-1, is EAGVTQFPSHSVIEKGQTVTLRCDPISGHDNLYWYRRVMGKEIKFLLHFVKESKQDESGMPNNRFLAERTGGTYSTLKVQPAELEDSGVYFCASSRRTFNEQFFGPGTRLTVL.

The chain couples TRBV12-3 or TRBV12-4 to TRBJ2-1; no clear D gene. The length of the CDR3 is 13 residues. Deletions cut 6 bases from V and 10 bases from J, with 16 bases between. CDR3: CASSSIPRMEQFF. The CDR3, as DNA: TGTGCCAGCAGCTCAATCCCTAGGATGGAGCAGTTCTTC.

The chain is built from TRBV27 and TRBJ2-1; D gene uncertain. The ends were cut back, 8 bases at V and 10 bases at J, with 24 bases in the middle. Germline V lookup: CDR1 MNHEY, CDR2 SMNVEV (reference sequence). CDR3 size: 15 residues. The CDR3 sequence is CASRDPARSGGEQFF. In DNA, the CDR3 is TGTGCCAGCCGAGACCCTGCCAGAAGTGGCGGAGAGCAGTTCTTC.

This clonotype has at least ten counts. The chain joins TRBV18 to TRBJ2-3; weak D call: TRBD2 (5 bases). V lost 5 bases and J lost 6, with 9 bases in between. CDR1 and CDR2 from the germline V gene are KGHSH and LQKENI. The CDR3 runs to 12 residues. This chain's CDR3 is CASSSGTDTQYF. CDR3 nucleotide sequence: TGTGCCAGCTCAAGCGGAACGGATACGCAGTATTTT.

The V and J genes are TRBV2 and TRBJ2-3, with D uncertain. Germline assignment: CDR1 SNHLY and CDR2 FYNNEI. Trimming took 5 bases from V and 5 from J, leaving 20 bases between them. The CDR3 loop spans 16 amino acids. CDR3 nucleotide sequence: TGTGCCAGCAGTCCAGCGCGCGCCCGCCGTGTAGATACGCAGTATTTT. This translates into CASSPARARRVDTQYF.

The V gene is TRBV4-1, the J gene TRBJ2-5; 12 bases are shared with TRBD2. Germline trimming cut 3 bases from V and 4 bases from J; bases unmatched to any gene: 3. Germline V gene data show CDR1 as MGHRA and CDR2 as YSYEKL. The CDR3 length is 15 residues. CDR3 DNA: TGCGCCAGCAGCCAGCTGGGACTAGCGGGAGAGACCCAGTACTTC. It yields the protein CASSQLGLAGETQYF.

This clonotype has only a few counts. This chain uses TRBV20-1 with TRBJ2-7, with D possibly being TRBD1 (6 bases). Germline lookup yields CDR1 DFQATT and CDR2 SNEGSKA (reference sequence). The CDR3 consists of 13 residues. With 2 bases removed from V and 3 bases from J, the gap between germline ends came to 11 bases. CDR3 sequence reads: CSARRDNSYEQYF. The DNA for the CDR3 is TGCAGTGCTAGACGGGACAACAGCTACGAGCAGTACTTC.

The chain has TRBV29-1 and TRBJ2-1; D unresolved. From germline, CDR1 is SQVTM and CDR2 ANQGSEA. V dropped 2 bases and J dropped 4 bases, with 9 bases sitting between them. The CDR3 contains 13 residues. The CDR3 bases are TGCAGCGTTGAAAAATCGGGTTACAATGAGCAGTTCTTC. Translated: CSVEKSGYNEQFF.

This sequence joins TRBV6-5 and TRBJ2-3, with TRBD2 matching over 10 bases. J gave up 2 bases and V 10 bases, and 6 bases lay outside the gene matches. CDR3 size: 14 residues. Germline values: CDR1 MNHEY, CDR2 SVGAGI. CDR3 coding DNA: TGTGCCATCCGGACTAGCGGTGACACAGATACGCAGTATTTT. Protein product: CAIRTSGDTDTQYF.

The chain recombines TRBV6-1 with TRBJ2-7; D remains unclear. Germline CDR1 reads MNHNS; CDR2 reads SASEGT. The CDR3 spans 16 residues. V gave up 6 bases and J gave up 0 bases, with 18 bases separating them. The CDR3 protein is CASSKAPEKGSYEQYF. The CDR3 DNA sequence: TGTGCCAGCAGCAAAGCCCCAGAAAAGGGCTCCTACGAGCAGTACTTC.

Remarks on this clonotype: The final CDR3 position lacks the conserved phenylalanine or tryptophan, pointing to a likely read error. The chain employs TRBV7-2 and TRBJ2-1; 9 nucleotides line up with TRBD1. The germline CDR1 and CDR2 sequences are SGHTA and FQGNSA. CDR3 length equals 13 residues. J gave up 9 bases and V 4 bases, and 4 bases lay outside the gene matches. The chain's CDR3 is CASSSGTGFEQFY. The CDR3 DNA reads TGTGCCAGCAGCTCCGGGACAGGGTTTGAGCAGTTCTAC.

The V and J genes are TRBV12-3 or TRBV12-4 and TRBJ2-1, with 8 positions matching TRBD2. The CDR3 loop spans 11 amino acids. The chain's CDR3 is CASGTSNEQFF. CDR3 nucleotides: TGTGCTAGCGGGACTTCCAATGAGCAGTTCTTC.

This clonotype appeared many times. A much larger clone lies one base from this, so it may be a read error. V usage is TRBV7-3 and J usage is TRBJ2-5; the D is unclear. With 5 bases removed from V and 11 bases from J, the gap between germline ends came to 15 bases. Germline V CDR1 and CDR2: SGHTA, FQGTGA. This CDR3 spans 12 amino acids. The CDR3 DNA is TGTGCCAGCAGCGCTGTAGGTGATGAGCAGTACTTC. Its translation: CASSAVGDEQYF.

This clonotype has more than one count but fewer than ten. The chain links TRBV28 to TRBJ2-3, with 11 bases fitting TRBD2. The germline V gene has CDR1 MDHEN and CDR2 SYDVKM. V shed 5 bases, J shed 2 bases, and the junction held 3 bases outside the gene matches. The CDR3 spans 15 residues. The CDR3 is CASSRLAGITDTQYF. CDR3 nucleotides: TGTGCCAGCAGTCGACTAGCGGGAATCACAGATACGCAGTATTTT.

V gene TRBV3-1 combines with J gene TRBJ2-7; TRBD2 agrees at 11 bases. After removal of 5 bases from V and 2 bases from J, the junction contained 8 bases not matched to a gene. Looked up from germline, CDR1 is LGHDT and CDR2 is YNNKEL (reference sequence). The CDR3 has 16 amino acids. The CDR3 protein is CASSEGTSGTPYEQYF. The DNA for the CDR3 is TGTGCCAGCAGCGAAGGGACTAGCGGCACCCCCTACGAGCAGTACTTC.

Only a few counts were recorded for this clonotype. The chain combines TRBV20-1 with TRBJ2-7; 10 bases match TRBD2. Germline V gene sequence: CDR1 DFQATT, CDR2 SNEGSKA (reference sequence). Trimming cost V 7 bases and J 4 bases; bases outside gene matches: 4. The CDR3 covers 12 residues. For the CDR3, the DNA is TGCAGTGGGTTAGCGGGAGGTTACGAGCAGTACTTC. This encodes CSGLAGGYEQYF.

The CDR3 sequence: CSVRWMETQYF. The CDR3 DNA reads as TGCAGCGTTAGATGGATGGAGACCCAGTACTTC. The V and J genes are TRBV29-1 and TRBJ2-5; D ambiguous. This CDR3 is 11 amino acids long. Germline assignment: CDR1 SQVTM and CDR2 ANQGSEA. V was pared by 5 bases and J by 5 bases, with 9 bases between.

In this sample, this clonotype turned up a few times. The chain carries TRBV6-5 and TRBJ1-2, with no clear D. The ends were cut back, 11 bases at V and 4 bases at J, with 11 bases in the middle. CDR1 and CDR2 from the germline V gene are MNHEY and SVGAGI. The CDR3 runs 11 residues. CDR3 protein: CACGASYGYTF. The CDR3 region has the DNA TGTGCCTGCGGTGCCTCCTATGGCTACACCTTC.

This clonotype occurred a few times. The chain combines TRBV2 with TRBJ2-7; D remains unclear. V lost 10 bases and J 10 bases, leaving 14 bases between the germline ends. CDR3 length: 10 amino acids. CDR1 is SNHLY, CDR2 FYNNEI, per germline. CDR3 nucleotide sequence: TGTGCCACCGCTTGGAATGCCCAGTACTTC. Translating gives CATAWNAQYF.

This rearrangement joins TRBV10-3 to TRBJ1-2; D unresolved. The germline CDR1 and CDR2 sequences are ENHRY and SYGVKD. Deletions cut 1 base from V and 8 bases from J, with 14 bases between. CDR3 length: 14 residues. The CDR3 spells CAISEWGKDKGYTF. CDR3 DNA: TGTGCCATCAGTGAGTGGGGAAAGGATAAAGGCTACACCTTC.